This T cell receptor beta chain emerged from a study of shared clonotypes between healthy human individuals. Details on this clone: Its target is not known.

Trimming cost V 2 bases and J 0 bases, with 14 bases left between them. Germline V CDR1 and CDR2: MGHRA, YSYEKL. This CDR3 contains 17 residues. Findings and caveats of the study: All-four-donor shared clonotypes had higher generation probabilities than non-shared clonotypes did.

Deep-level assay runs were performed. Every subset had its genomic DNA shared out evenly among several immunoSEQ plates. The assay was immunoSEQ multiplex PCR, and TCRdb's table has in-frame clones only and misses some. The sample comprises about 1.1 million clones, about four fifths of which are singletons, and 0.6% to 0.7% rests with the top ten. The sequence was collected from a man younger than 35 in good health. Some clones in this sample may be carry-over from other donors' samples. The source material was memory CD4+ T cells from PBMCs. As to subset: CD45RA-negative fraction. The V gene is TRBV4-1, the J gene TRBJ1-5; D remains ambiguous. CDR3 loop: CASSQLDLGFSNQPQHF. As DNA, the CDR3 is TGCGCCAGCAGCCAACTGGACCTGGGTTTTAGCAATCAGCCCCAGCATTTT.